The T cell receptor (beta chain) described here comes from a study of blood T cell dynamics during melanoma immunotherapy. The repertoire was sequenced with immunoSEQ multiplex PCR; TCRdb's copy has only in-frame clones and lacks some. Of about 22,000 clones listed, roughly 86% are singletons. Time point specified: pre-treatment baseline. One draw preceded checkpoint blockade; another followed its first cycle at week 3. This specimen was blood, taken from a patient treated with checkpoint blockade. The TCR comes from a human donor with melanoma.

The CDR3: CATTRGESSYEQYF. CDR3 nucleotide sequence: TGTGCCACTACCAGGGGTGAGAGCTCCTACGAGCAGTACTTC. The gene calls are TRBV5-4 and TRBJ2-5, with D perhaps matching TRBD1 (6 bases). The J call is doubtful: the DNA matches TRBJ2-7 better. The CDR3 spans 14 residues. Per germline, CDR1 SGHNT and CDR2 YYREEE (reference sequence).